Sequencing of this TCR beta chain was carried out in a study of T cells after yellow fever vaccination (dated by TCRdb to the late 2010s). About the investigation overall: Libraries from fractions with low cell numbers were prepared with the SMART-Seq v4 Ultra Low Input RNA kit. To track T-cell clones before and after primary and booster YFV17D yellow fever vaccination, bulk TCR alpha and beta repertoires were sequenced longitudinally. Two healthy male donors made up the cohort, one aged 18 to 30 years and the other aged 30 to 40 years. Blood was drawn at multiple timepoints before and after primary and secondary immunization, with bulk PBMC replicates and cell subsets isolated.

General findings and caveats noted by the study authors: Only a couple of donors were included in the study, so the extent to which the findings can be generalized is limited. A small share of clonotypes occurred in both CD4 and CD8 compartments, likely arising from convergent recombination. Computational filtering was required because FACS-sorted repertoires could contain abundant contaminating clonotypes from the bulk population. The secondary T-cell response was weaker than the primary response but faster, peaking on day 5 instead of day 15. After the booster, most of the clones that had expanded following primary vaccination were detected again (around 97% of CD4 and around 88% of CD8), which suggests that memory was broadly maintained.

This clonotype turned up a few times. Its recognized antigen is unknown. No clone much larger than this one lies a single base away; base qualities are absent. CDR1 and CDR2 are read off the germline V gene as KGHDR and SFDVKD. The CDR3 starts with the cysteine, ends with the phenylalanine, and has 12 residues. This entry keeps only the CDR3 DNA: 36 bases, framed from base 1. Trimming at the junction amounts to 1 base on V and 5 bases on J, and the germline ends lie 4 bases apart. In light of the paper, this sample's treatment or condition label describes: live attenuated yellow fever vaccine strain. At each blood-draw timepoint, two biological replicates of bulk PBMCs were collected. PBMCs were isolated from peripheral blood using a standard Ficoll-Paque protocol. TriZol was used to extract RNA from bulk PBMCs, from CD4 and CD8 fractions, and from dextramer-positive and dextramer-negative fractions.

Sequenced on an Illumina NovaSeq 6000. Synthesis of TCR cDNA relied on 5'RACE template switching, a step that introduced a universal primer site along with unique molecular identifiers. Priming for cDNA synthesis came from both the TCR alpha and TCR beta constant segments. Library amplification used two PCR steps, and the second PCR step added sample barcodes and sequencing adapters. Libraries were sequenced on Illumina HiSeq 2500 (2x100 bp) or NovaSeq (2x150 bp). Per the authors' processing: MIGEC handled demultiplexing of reads and collapsing into UMI consensus sequences, while MiXCR performed V(D)J alignment. Using edgeR on replicate PBMC samples, clonotypes were called vaccine-responding if FDR was below 0.01 and the log2 fold change was above 5 up to day 15. Each bulk clonotype received a CD4 or CD8 identity based on whether the sequenced CD4 or CD8 repertoire contained that clonotype at higher abundance. TCRdb reworked the public reads: Q25 trimming with fastp, MiXCR clone assembly, productive beta chains retained. Merged by CDR3 protein, the rows form single entries marked with the most common genes and DNA. Here the V and J calls rest on TCRdb's processing, not on the authors' analysis. The sample has fewer than 350,000 distinct CDR3 sequences on record, approximately 3.8% of them singletons. About 25% of the sample lies in the top ten.

The sequence came from a man younger than 30 who received the YFV17D yellow fever vaccine. The V and J genes are TRBV24-1 and TRBJ2-5, with the D gene not clear enough to name. The source was PBMCs, collected on the day of the yellow fever booster vaccination. Here the CDR3 is given as CATSDFGETQYF. The DNA sequence follows: TGTGCCACCAGTGATTTTGGGGAGACCCAGTACTTC.